These 27 T cell receptor beta chains were all obtained from the same sample, sequenced in a study of blood T cell repertoires in COVID-19. Repertoires were generated with immunoSEQ multiplex PCR, while TCRdb's copy carries only in-frame clones and drops some. The sample has some 220,000 clones, roughly 88% seen once; the top ten hold around 3.8%. Material: PBMCs or T cells enriched from blood (not recorded which). The receptors were sampled from a woman aged 35 to 49 with acute COVID-19.

The rearrangement joins TRBV7-9 to TRBJ1-1, with D possibly TRBD1 on 5 matching bases. CDR3 length: 12 residues. Trimming took off 4 bases at V and 7 bases at J, with 10 bases between the two ends. Germline CDR1 and CDR2: SEHNR and FQNEAQ (reference sequence). The CDR3 is CASSWTLGEAFF. Written as DNA, the CDR3 is TGTGCCAGCAGCTGGACACTCGGTGAAGCTTTCTTT. The whole variable domain, filled in from reference TRBV7-9 and TRBJ1-1, reads DTGVSQNPRHKITKRGQNVTFRCDPISEHNRLYWYRQTLGQGPEFLTYFQNEAQLEKSRLLSDRFSAERPKGSFSTLEIQRTEQGDSAMYLCASSWTLGEAFFGQGTRLTVV.

The V and J genes are TRBV5-4 and TRBJ1-2; TRBD1 aligns across 7 bases. CDR3 size: 13 residues. After removal of 4 bases from V and 6 bases from J, the junction contained 6 bases not matched to a gene. The V gene's germline CDR1 is SGHNT and CDR2 YYREEE (reference sequence). In DNA, the CDR3 is TGTGCCAGCAGCCCCGGGACAGTGGATGGCTACACCTTC. Residues: CASSPGTVDGYTF.

The J gene is TRBJ1-5, the V gene TRBV28; 7 bases line up with TRBD1. V was clipped by 8 bases and J by 6 bases; unmatched bases: 16. Germline CDR1 reads MDHEN; CDR2 reads SYDVKM. The CDR3 is 16 amino acids. The CDR3 spells CASSPTGSESVQPQHF. CDR3 in DNA: TGTGCCAGCTCCCCGACAGGGAGTGAGTCTGTTCAGCCCCAGCATTTT. The full variable domain, with the rest looked up from reference TRBV28 and TRBJ1-5, is DVKVTQSSRYLVKRTGEKVFLECVQDMDHENMFWYRQDPGLGLRLIYFSYDVKMKEKGDIPEGYSVSREKKERFSLILESASTNQTSMYLCASSPTGSESVQPQHFGDGTRLSIL.

The chain couples TRBV7-3 to TRBJ1-2; D is ambiguous. The CDR3 spans 16 residues. The V gene's germline CDR1 is SGHTA and CDR2 FQGTGA. V lost 1 base to trimming and J lost 6 bases, with 18 bases between them. This CDR3 reads CASSLKPRRWGDGYTF. The CDR3 bases are TGTGCCAGCAGCTTAAAGCCCCGCCGGTGGGGAGATGGCTACACCTTC.

V and J are TRBV14 and TRBJ2-2, with no clear D. Germline lookup yields CDR1 SGHDN and CDR2 FVKESK. Trimming removed 0 bases from V and 4 bases from J, with 9 bases in between. The CDR3 contains 15 residues. The CDR3: CASSQDLPGTGELFF. The CDR3 DNA is TGTGCCAGCAGCCAAGATCTGCCCGGCACCGGGGAGCTGTTTTTT.

This sequence joins TRBV14 and TRBJ2-3; TRBD2 agrees at 12 bases. The length of the CDR3 is 17 residues. Germline V gives CDR1 SGHDN, CDR2 FVKESK. V gave up 3 bases and J gave up 3 bases; unmatched junction bases: 7. Written as DNA, the CDR3 is TGTGCCAGCAGCCAGACTCGACTAGCGGGGGAGACAGATACGCAGTATTTT. This gives the protein CASSQTRLAGETDTQYF.

The count of this clone is one. This sequence joins TRBV10-3 and TRBJ2-3; 13 bases map to TRBD2. The CDR3 totals 14 residues. CDR1 is ENHRY, CDR2 SYGVKD, per germline. V shed 8 bases and J 6 bases; nucleotides not matched to a gene: 5. This CDR3 reads CAISTSGGKDTQYF. DNA of the CDR3: TGTGCCATCTCGACTAGCGGGGGGAAGGATACGCAGTATTTT.

The table lists this clone with a count of one. The rearrangement links TRBV9 to TRBJ1-1, with D maybe TRBD1 (5 bases). This CDR3 has 13 amino acids. Germline V CDR1 and CDR2: SGDLS, YYNGEE. Between the trimmed V and J ends, which lost 2 bases and 4 bases, there was a span of 9 bases. Here the CDR3 DNA reads TGTGCCAGCAGCGTGTCAGGGATCACTGAAGCTTTCTTT. Translation gives CASSVSGITEAFF.

The chain carries TRBV5-4 and TRBJ1-2; the match to TRBD1 covers 8 bases. J was trimmed by 6 bases and V by 4 bases; bases with no gene match: 5. CDR1 SGHNT and CDR2 YYREEE come from the germline V gene (reference sequence). The CDR3 is made up of 13 amino acids. CDR3 in amino acids: CASSGQGRHGYTF. CDR3 nucleotides: TGTGCCAGCAGCGGACAGGGAAGGCATGGCTACACCTTC.

The chain combines TRBV7-3 with TRBJ2-5; 8 bases fit TRBD2. The CDR3 has 19 residues. J gave up 4 bases and V 5 bases, and 21 bases lay outside the gene matches. CDR1 is SGHTA, CDR2 FQGTGA, per germline. The CDR3 region is CASSLSDGLAGGPRETQYF. Here the CDR3 DNA reads TGTGCCAGCAGCCTTTCCGATGGACTGGCGGGGGGCCCTCGAGAGACCCAGTACTTC.

This clone was detected once. The gene calls are TRBV19 and TRBJ1-1; 8 bases are a match to TRBD1. Losses at the gene ends were 4 bases for V and 0 bases for J; bases not matched to a gene: 4. The CDR3 loop spans 15 amino acids. The germline V gene has CDR1 LNHDA and CDR2 SQIVND (reference sequence). The CDR3 DNA reads TGTGCCAGTAGTACCGGACAGGGACTGAACACTGAAGCTTTCTTT. Its translation: CASSTGQGLNTEAFF.

The sample holds one count of this clone. V gene TRBV6-5 combines with J gene TRBJ1-1; possible D gene TRBD1, 6 bases. From germline, CDR1 is MNHEY and CDR2 SVGAGI. The CDR3 sequence is 13 residues long. V lost 4 bases to trimming and J lost 5 bases, with 11 bases between them. DNA for the CDR3: TGTGCCAGCAGTTTACAAAGGGGGACTGAAGCTTTCTTT. It codes for CASSLQRGTEAFF.

There are a few counts of this clone. The chain combines TRBV2 with TRBJ1-1; maybe TRBD1 (6 bases). V was trimmed by 1 base and J by 2 bases, leaving 14 bases between them. This CDR3 has 16 amino acids. Germline V lookup: CDR1 SNHLY, CDR2 FYNNEI. The CDR3 protein is CASSEDNRAYNTEAFF. For the CDR3, the DNA is TGTGCCAGCAGTGAAGATAACAGGGCCTATAACACTGAAGCTTTCTTT. Filled out from reference TRBV2 and TRBJ1-1, the complete variable domain reads EPEVTQTPSHQVTQMGQEVILRCVPISNHLYFYWYRQILGQKVEFLVSFYNNEISEKSEIFDDQFSVERPDGSNFTLKIRSTKLEDSAMYFCASSEDNRAYNTEAFFGQGTRLTVV.

This clone was observed once. V and J are TRBV18 and TRBJ2-6, with TRBD1 matching 7 bases. CDR3 size: 15 residues. CDR1 is KGHSH and CDR2 is LQKENI in the germline V gene. The V and J ends lost 5 bases and 2 bases, in that order; junction bases with no gene match: 3. CDR3 sequence (DNA): TGTGCCAGCTCATACGACAGGGCTGGGGCCAACGTCCTGACTTTC. Its protein product is CASSYDRAGANVLTF.

This chain joins TRBV28 and TRBJ2-3, with 10 nucleotides matching TRBD1. The V gene end was trimmed by 5 bases and the J gene end by 3 bases; junction bases not matched to a gene: 5. CDR3 length: 15 amino acids. From germline, CDR1 is MDHEN and CDR2 SYDVKM. The CDR3 region is CASSERTGGTDTQYF. The DNA for the CDR3 is TGTGCCAGCAGTGAACGGACAGGGGGGACAGATACGCAGTATTTT.

The chain links TRBV7-9 to TRBJ1-1; D is unclear. Looked up from germline, CDR1 is SEHNR and CDR2 is FQNEAQ (reference sequence). The ends were cut back, 6 bases at V and 5 bases at J, with 7 bases in the middle. The CDR3 contains 11 residues. This CDR3 is CASREVTEAFF. The CDR3 DNA is TGTGCCAGCAGGGAGGTAACTGAAGCTTTCTTT.

This chain links TRBV9 with TRBJ1-2; 10 positions agree with TRBD1. Per germline, CDR1 SGDLS and CDR2 YYNGEE. J lost 6 bases, V lost 3 bases, and 5 bases had no gene match. The CDR3 has 14 residues. The CDR3 coding sequence is TGTGCCAGCAGCGAGTTCGACAGGGGGCATGGCTACACCTTC. Its protein product is CASSEFDRGHGYTF.

V is TRBV15 and J is TRBJ1-5, with 8 bases fitting TRBD1. The CDR3 covers 16 residues. CDR1 LNHNV and CDR2 YYDKDF come from the germline V gene (reference sequence). The V gene end was trimmed by 3 bases and the J gene end by 3 bases; junction bases not matched to a gene: 7. The CDR3 DNA sequence: TGTGCCACCAGCAGGATACAGGGGGGACTCAATCAGCCCCAGCATTTT. Protein: CATSRIQGGLNQPQHF.

The rearrangement uses TRBV3-1 (or the pseudogene TRBV3-2) and TRBJ1-5; D is undetermined. The CDR3 runs 13 residues. V lost 0 bases and J lost 9, with 9 bases in between. Germline V gene lookup returns CDR1 LGHDT and CDR2 YNNKEL (reference sequence). The chain's CDR3 is CASSQDSGWPQHF. The CDR3 region has the DNA TGTGCCAGCAGCCAAGATTCAGGCTGGCCCCAGCATTTT.

J is TRBJ2-1 and V is TRBV9, with 7 nucleotides matching TRBD2. The V gene's germline CDR1 is SGDLS and CDR2 YYNGEE. The CDR3 extends over 16 amino acids. V lost 0 bases, J lost 7 bases, and 10 bases stayed unmatched. As DNA, the CDR3 is TGTGCCAGCAGCGTAGGATCCGGGCCCGGGGGGAATGAGCAGTTCTTC. Encoded protein: CASSVGSGPGGNEQFF.

The V call is TRBV5-1, the J call TRBJ1-4; 7 bases are a match to TRBD1. Germline CDR1 and CDR2: SGHRS and YFSETQ. CDR3 length: 14 amino acids. With V trimmed by 4 bases and J by 3 bases, 3 bases remained unmatched. CDR3 in amino acids: CASSAGTANEKLFF. Here the CDR3 DNA reads TGCGCCAGCAGCGCCGGGACAGCTAATGAAAAACTGTTTTTT.

This clone showed up just once. This rearrangement joins TRBV5-1 to TRBJ1-6, with 7 bases aligning to TRBD1. V shed 4 bases and J 8 bases; nucleotides not matched to a gene: 3. The CDR3 consists of 13 residues. Germline CDR1 and CDR2: SGHRS and YFSETQ. CDR3 in DNA: TGCGCCAGCAGCAAAGACAGGGATTCACCCCTCCACTTT. Residues: CASSKDRDSPLHF.

This chain links TRBV27 with TRBJ1-6; 7 bases match TRBD1. The length of the CDR3 is 16 residues. Germline V gives CDR1 MNHEY, CDR2 SMNVEV (reference sequence). V dropped 0 bases and J dropped 6; count of bases not matched to a gene: 5. The CDR3 is CASSLSGDSRNSPLHF. The CDR3 coding sequence is TGTGCCAGCAGTTTATCGGGGGACAGTCGTAATTCACCCCTCCACTTT.

This chain connects TRBV7-8 to TRBJ1-5, with 7 bases identical to TRBD1. Germline trimming cut 5 bases from V and 3 bases from J; bases unmatched to any gene: 7. This CDR3 has 15 amino acids. Germline V gene data show CDR1 as SGHVS and CDR2 as FQNEAQ. The CDR3 region has the DNA TGTGCCAGCAGCCTAACAGGGGTTCCCAATCAGCCCCAGCATTTT. This sequence encodes CASSLTGVPNQPQHF.

The chain uses TRBV3-1 (or the pseudogene TRBV3-2) and TRBJ1-1, with no clear D. The germline gives CDR1 LGHDT, CDR2 YNNKEL (reference sequence). The CDR3 is 16 residues long. Trimming cost V 6 bases and J 7 bases, with 24 bases left between them. CDR3 loop: CASRFGVGGVIGEAFF. The CDR3 DNA follows: TGTGCCAGCAGGTTCGGGGTTGGAGGAGTAATTGGTGAAGCTTTCTTT.

The chain joins TRBV3-1 (or the pseudogene TRBV3-2) to TRBJ1-4, with unresolved D. Germline loops: CDR1 LGHDT, CDR2 YNNKEL (reference sequence). Trimming removed 11 bases from V and 7 bases from J, with 11 bases in between. This CDR3 has 11 residues. CDR3 in DNA: TGTGCCTGTCGGTCGGGTGAAAAACTGTTTTTT. Translating gives CACRSGEKLFF.

This clone was detected a few times. This chain uses TRBV29-1 with TRBJ1-4, with D unresolved. The CDR3 spans 14 residues. V was clipped by 4 bases and J by 5 bases, with 14 bases between them. Looked up from germline, CDR1 is SQVTM and CDR2 is ANQGSEA. This CDR3 is CSVGGGSQNEKLFF. The CDR3 bases are TGCAGCGTTGGAGGAGGGTCCCAAAATGAAAAACTGTTTTTT.